A selection of T cell receptor beta chains follows, all from one sample in a study of blood T cell repertoires in COVID-19. Sequencing used immunoSEQ multiplex PCR; TCRdb keeps in-frame clones, though not all of them. The sample shows about 54,000 clones, roughly nine tenths of them seen only once. Sequenced sample: peripheral blood. These receptors came from a woman aged 60 to 75 with active or convalescent COVID-19. CDR3s include the opening cysteine and the closing phenylalanine or tryptophan. D genes are given only for firm matches. Not all rows give a size; the values are once, few, many and, for expanded clones, a class.

D: TRBD2
V: TRBV2
J: TRBJ2-3
size: -
DNA: TGTGCCAGCAAGAGGTTAGCGGGAGACGTAGATACGCAGTATTTT
CDR3: CASKRLAGDVDTQYF

D: -
V: TRBV7-3
J: TRBJ1-1
size: -
DNA: TGTGCCAGCAGCTTCCTTATGAACACTGAAGCTTTCTTT
CDR3: CASSFLMNTEAFF

D: TRBD2
V: TRBV27
J: TRBJ2-1
size: -
DNA: TGTGCCAGCAGTTCAACTAGCGGGGGGTACAATGAGCAGTTCTTC
CDR3: CASSSTSGGYNEQFF

D: -
V: TRBV7-3
J: TRBJ1-1
size: -
DNA: TGTGCCAGCAGCTTGGTTCGACATGGGACTGAAGCTTTCTTT
CDR3: CASSLVRHGTEAFF

D: -
V: TRBV27
J: TRBJ1-6
size: -
DNA: TGTGCCAGCAGACACTCAGGGGCGCAGAGTAATTCACCCCTCCACTTT
CDR3: CASRHSGAQSNSPLHF

D: -
V: TRBV9
J: TRBJ1-1
size: -
DNA: TGTGCCAGCAGCGTAGCGGAGACTGAAGCTTTCTTT
CDR3: CASSVAETEAFF

D: -
V: TRBV30
J: TRBJ1-6
size: -
DNA: TGTGCCTGGACCGGACAGTCCTATAATTCACCCCTCCACTTT
CDR3: CAWTGQSYNSPLHF

D: TRBD2
V: TRBV15
J: TRBJ2-7
size: -
DNA: TGTGCCACCAGCAGAGGATCCGGGACTAGCTACGAGCAGTACTTC
CDR3: CATSRGSGTSYEQYF

D: -
V: TRBV20-1
J: TRBJ2-3
size: -
DNA: TGCAGTGCATACCGGGCAGATACGCAGTATTTT
CDR3: CSAYRADTQYF

D: TRBD2
V: TRBV19
J: TRBJ2-1
size: -
DNA: TGTGCCACCCTTGGGGGAGGGCGTAATGAGCAGTTCTTC
CDR3: CATLGGGRNEQFF

D: TRBD1
V: TRBV4-1
J: TRBJ2-7
size: once
DNA: TGCGCCAGCAGCCTGGGACAGGGCGACGAGCAGTACTTC
CDR3: CASSLGQGDEQYF

D: -
V: TRBV2
J: TRBJ1-5
size: once
DNA: TGTGCCAGCAGTTTTTATAGCAATCAGCCCCAGCATTTT
CDR3: CASSFYSNQPQHF

D: -
V: TRBV7-2
J: TRBJ2-7
size: few
DNA: TGTGCCAGCAGCCAGGCCAGCGGAGTCGCCTACGAGCAGTACTTC
CDR3: CASSQASGVAYEQYF

D: -
V: TRBV6-6
J: TRBJ1-3
size: -
DNA: TGTGCCAGCAGTGCTACAGCCGGAAACACCATATATTTT
CDR3: CASSATAGNTIYF

D: -
V: TRBV6-6
J: TRBJ2-7
size: -
DNA: TGTGCCAGCAGTGACATTAAGAGCTCCTACGAGCAGTACTTC
CDR3: CASSDIKSSYEQYF

D: TRBD2
V: TRBV6-1
J: TRBJ2-1
size: -
DNA: TGTGCCAGCAGTGAAAGGACTAGCGGGAACGGTCTTACCTATGAGCAGTTCTTC
CDR3: CASSERTSGNGLTYEQFF

D: -
V: TRBV12-3/TRBV12-4
J: TRBJ2-2
size: -
DNA: TGTGCCAGCACCCAAGGGGATGGGGAGCTGTTTTTT
CDR3: CASTQGDGELFF

D: -
V: TRBV6-5
J: TRBJ2-3
size: -
DNA: TGTGCCAGTAGCGGAGCTCTATCCACAGATACGCAGTATTTT
CDR3: CASSGALSTDTQYF

D: TRBD1
V: TRBV6-4
J: TRBJ2-4
size: once
DNA: TGTGCCAGCAGTGAAGCCGGGACAGCAGAAAACATTCAGTACTTC
CDR3: CASSEAGTAENIQYF

D: TRBD2
V: TRBV27
J: TRBJ2-3
size: -
DNA: TGTGCCAGCAGTTATGGGACTAGCGGGACAGATACGCAGTATTTT
CDR3: CASSYGTSGTDTQYF

D: -
V: TRBV6-5
J: TRBJ1-5
size: -
DNA: TGTGCCAGCAGTTACAGGCAGGGGCGCAATCAGCCCCAGCATTTT
CDR3: CASSYRQGRNQPQHF

D: -
V: TRBV19
J: TRBJ2-5
size: -
DNA: TGTGCCAGTAGTGGGCCTATGGAGACCCAGTACTTC
CDR3: CASSGPMETQYF

D: -
V: TRBV28
J: TRBJ1-4
size: -
DNA: TGTGCCAGCAGTGAACAGGGTATCAATGAAAAACTGTTTTTT
CDR3: CASSEQGINEKLFF

D: TRBD1
V: TRBV3-1/TRBV3-2
J: TRBJ2-3
size: once
DNA: TGTGCCAGCAGCCAAGATAGACAGGGGTTTGATACGCAGTATTTT
CDR3: CASSQDRQGFDTQYF

D: TRBD1
V: TRBV28
J: TRBJ1-4
size: -
DNA: TGTGCCAGCAGACCAGGGGGCGCGGATGAAAAACTGTTTTTT
CDR3: CASRPGGADEKLFF

D: -
V: TRBV28
J: TRBJ1-1
size: once
DNA: TGTGCCAGCAGTTTCCCGGGGGACACTGAAGCTTTCTTT
CDR3: CASSFPGDTEAFF

D: -
V: TRBV10-3
J: TRBJ1-3
size: -
DNA: TGTGCCACTGGAAATTGGCGTGGGGCCTCTGGAAACACCATATATTTT
CDR3: CATGNWRGASGNTIYF

D: TRBD1
V: TRBV28
J: TRBJ2-2
size: -
DNA: TGTGCCAGTATGGACAGGGCGGACACCGGGGAGCTGTTTTTT
CDR3: CASMDRADTGELFF

D: -
V: TRBV7-9
J: TRBJ2-7
size: -
DNA: TGTGCCAGCAGCTTCGGACACTGGCCCTACGAGCAGTACTTC
CDR3: CASSFGHWPYEQYF

D: TRBD1
V: TRBV10-3
J: TRBJ2-1
size: -
DNA: TGTGCCACGGGCCCTTTGGCAGGGGGCTACAATGAGCAGTTCTTC
CDR3: CATGPLAGGYNEQFF

D: -
V: TRBV6-5
J: TRBJ2-1
size: -
DNA: TGTGCCAGCAGCATACGCGATGAGCAGTTCTTC
CDR3: CASSIRDEQFF

D: TRBD2
V: TRBV6-2/TRBV6-3
J: TRBJ2-1
size: -
DNA: TGTGCCAGCAGCACCAGACTAGCGGGACGCGATGAGCAGTTCTTC
CDR3: CASSTRLAGRDEQFF

D: -
V: TRBV16
J: TRBJ1-2
size: -
DNA: TGTGCCAGCAGCCCGACACCGCTCTATGGCTACACCTTC
CDR3: CASSPTPLYGYTF

D: TRBD2
V: TRBV6-2/TRBV6-3
J: TRBJ2-1
size: -
DNA: TGTGCCAGCAGTTACTTACAGGGACTAGCGGGAACGGATGAGCAGTTCTTC
CDR3: CASSYLQGLAGTDEQFF

D: -
V: TRBV5-1
J: TRBJ2-5
size: -
DNA: TGCGCCAGCAGCTTGGGACAGGGAGGAGAGACCCAGTACTTC
CDR3: CASSLGQGGETQYF

D: TRBD1
V: TRBV9
J: TRBJ1-1
size: -
DNA: TGTGCCAGCAGTCCCGGGACAGGGGTAACTGAAGCTTTCTTT
CDR3: CASSPGTGVTEAFF

D: TRBD2
V: TRBV6-5
J: TRBJ2-1
size: -
DNA: TGTGCCAGCAGTTCCCTCCTAGCGGGGGGTTCTTTTGAGCAGTTCTTC
CDR3: CASSSLLAGGSFEQFF

D: -
V: TRBV6-5
J: TRBJ1-5
size: -
DNA: TGTGCCAGCAAGCGATCACTGGATCAGCCCCAGCATTTT
CDR3: CASKRSLDQPQHF

D: -
V: TRBV5-1
J: TRBJ2-7
size: -
DNA: TGCGCCAGCAGCCCCGGTCCTAGCTCCTACGAGCAGTACTTC
CDR3: CASSPGPSSYEQYF

D: -
V: TRBV11-3
J: TRBJ1-1
size: -
DNA: TGTGCCAGCAGCGGGCCGGGAAAGAACACTGAAGCTTTCTTT
CDR3: CASSGPGKNTEAFF

D: -
V: TRBV19
J: TRBJ1-2
size: -
DNA: TGTGCCAGTACCACCGGAGCGGACTATGGCTACACCTTC
CDR3: CASTTGADYGYTF

D: -
V: TRBV11-2
J: TRBJ1-2
size: -
DNA: TGTGCCAGCAGCTTGGCAATATCCCTCGACACCTTC
CDR3: CASSLAISLDTF

D: -
V: TRBV6-6
J: TRBJ2-5
size: -
DNA: TGTGCCAGCAGTTACGAAGGGGCAGGGACCCAGTACTTC
CDR3: CASSYEGAGTQYF

D: TRBD1
V: TRBV9
J: TRBJ2-2
size: -
DNA: TGTGCCAGCAGCGTAGGAGACAGGGAAACCGGGGAGCTGTTTTTT
CDR3: CASSVGDRETGELFF

D: -
V: TRBV7-4
J: TRBJ2-1
size: -
DNA: TGTGCCAGCGGATCAGAGCGGCCCTACAATGAGCAGTTCTTC
CDR3: CASGSERPYNEQFF

D: TRBD1
V: TRBV27
J: TRBJ2-7
size: -
DNA: TGTGCCTCTCAGGGGGAAGATTCCTACGAGCAGTACTTC
CDR3: CASQGEDSYEQYF

D: -
V: TRBV24-1
J: TRBJ1-5
size: -
DNA: TGTGCCACCAGTGACCGGAATCAGCCCCAGCATTTT
CDR3: CATSDRNQPQHF

D: -
V: TRBV27
J: TRBJ2-1
size: -
DNA: TGTGCCAGCAATTTTGCGGGGGCCATCCCTGTGTATGAGCAGTTCTTC
CDR3: CASNFAGAIPVYEQFF

D: TRBD1
V: TRBV6-5
J: TRBJ1-2
size: -
DNA: TGTGCCAGCAAACGACAGGGGGCGGATGGCTACACCTTC
CDR3: CASKRQGADGYTF

D: TRBD2
V: TRBV7-6
J: TRBJ2-1
size: -
DNA: TGTGCCAGCAGCTCCGGGACTAGCGGGATCGGAGCGAATGAGCAGTTCTTC
CDR3: CASSSGTSGIGANEQFF

D: TRBD1
V: TRBV18
J: TRBJ1-3
size: -
DNA: TGTGCCAGCTCAAGTGGGACAGGGACTGGAAACACCATATATTTT
CDR3: CASSSGTGTGNTIYF

D: TRBD1
V: TRBV28
J: TRBJ2-7
size: -
DNA: TGTGCCAGCATCATAAATTCCGGGACAGGCGAGCAGTACTTC
CDR3: CASIINSGTGEQYF

D: -
V: TRBV4-3
J: TRBJ2-1
size: -
DNA: TGCGCCAGCAGCCAACCTCACGGGGGTGAGCAGTTCTTC
CDR3: CASSQPHGGEQFF

D: -
V: TRBV6-5
J: TRBJ2-7
size: few
DNA: TGTGCCAGCAGTTTGACAGGTTACGAGCAGTACTTC
CDR3: CASSLTGYEQYF